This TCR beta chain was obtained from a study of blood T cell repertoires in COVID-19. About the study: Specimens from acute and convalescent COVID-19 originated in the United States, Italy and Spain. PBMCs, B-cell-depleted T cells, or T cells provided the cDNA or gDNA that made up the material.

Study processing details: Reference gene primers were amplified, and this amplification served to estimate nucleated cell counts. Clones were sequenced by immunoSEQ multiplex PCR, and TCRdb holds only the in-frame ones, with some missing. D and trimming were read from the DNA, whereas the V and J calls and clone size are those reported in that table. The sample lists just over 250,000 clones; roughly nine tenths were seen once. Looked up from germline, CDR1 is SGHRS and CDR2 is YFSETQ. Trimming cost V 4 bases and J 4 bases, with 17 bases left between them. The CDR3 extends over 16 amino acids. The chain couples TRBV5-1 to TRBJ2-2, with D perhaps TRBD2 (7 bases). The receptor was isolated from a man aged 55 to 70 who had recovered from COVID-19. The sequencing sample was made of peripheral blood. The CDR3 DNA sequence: TGCGCCAGCAGCCGGCCCGGGGGGCGGATCACCGGGGAGCTGTTTTTT. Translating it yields CASSRPGGRITGELFF.